This T cell receptor beta chain was identified in a study of control samples from healthy donors and cancer patients. Trimming stripped 8 bases from V and 0 bases from J, with 13 bases between. Germline V gene lookup returns CDR1 SGHTA and CDR2 FQGNSA. The CDR3 extends over 15 amino acids. Measured with immunoSEQ multiplex PCR; TCRdb has only the in-frame clones, and not every one. The profile shows around 71,000 clones, 90% of them singletons. The sample consisted of PBMCs. The clonotype comes from a woman aged 45-59 years with colorectal cancer. The rearrangement links TRBV7-2 to TRBJ1-4, with D hard to call. This CDR3 reads CASREGLATNEKLFF. The DNA for the CDR3 is TGTGCCAGCCGGGAAGGGTTAGCAACTAATGAAAAACTGTTTTTT.